This record covers a single TCR beta chain. No antigen is known for it. The data derive from a study of T cell clonotyping in hematopoietic cell transplantation. Assay: immunoSEQ multiplex PCR; the TCRdb copy retains only in-frame clones and omits some. The table lists some 30,000 clones, roughly 90% of them singletons. Points from the study as a whole: After transplant, recipient diversity fell while pathologically expanded clonotypes grew through day 180.

Germline CDR1 reads SGHNT; CDR2 reads YYREEE (reference sequence). Trimming removed 4 bases at V and 5 bases at J, with 15 bases between. The CDR3 has 14 amino acids. The V gene is TRBV5-4, the J gene TRBJ1-1; perhaps TRBD1 as D (6 bases). The receptor was derived from a female patient between 50 and 59 years old who had an allogeneic stem cell transplant from a related donor, so the T cells may come from the graft donor. Some clones in this sample may be carry-over from other donors' samples. The sequences come from PBMCs, collected 100 days after allogeneic stem cell transplant. Here the CDR3 DNA reads TGTGCCAGCAGCCCCGTGGGGGCGGGTACTGAAGCTTTCTTT. Protein: CASSPVGAGTEAFF.